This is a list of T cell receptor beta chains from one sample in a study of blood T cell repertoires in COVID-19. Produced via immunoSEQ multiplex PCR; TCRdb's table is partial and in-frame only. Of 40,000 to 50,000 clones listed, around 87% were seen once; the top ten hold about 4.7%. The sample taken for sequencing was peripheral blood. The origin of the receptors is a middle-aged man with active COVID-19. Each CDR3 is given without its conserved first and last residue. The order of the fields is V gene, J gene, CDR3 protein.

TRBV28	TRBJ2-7	ASSIPGTRAYEQY
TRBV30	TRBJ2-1	AWSKGGTGPNEQF
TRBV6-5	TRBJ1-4	ASSPGEGSAEKLF
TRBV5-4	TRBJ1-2	ASSVKTGQGVLSYGYT
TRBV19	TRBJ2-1	ASSISSGAYNEQF
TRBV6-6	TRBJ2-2	ASSYRVGSGELF
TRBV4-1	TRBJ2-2	ASSQERQYNTGELF
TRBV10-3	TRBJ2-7	AISDPAYEQY
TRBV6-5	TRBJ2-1	ASLTNINRGPEF
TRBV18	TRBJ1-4	ASSPGEGEKLF
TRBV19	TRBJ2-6	ASSISQGRGANVLT
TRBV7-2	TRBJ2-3	ASSGVDDTQY
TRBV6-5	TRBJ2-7	ASRSGALISYEQY
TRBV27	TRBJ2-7	ASGGGPYEQY
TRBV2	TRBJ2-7	ASSERDRHYEQY
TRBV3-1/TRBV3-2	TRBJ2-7	ASSQDLTKQY
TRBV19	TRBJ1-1	ASSMGAGGVLSTEAF
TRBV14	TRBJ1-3	ASSTFLTGGTGNTIY
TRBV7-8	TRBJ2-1	ASSFPLLAYNEQF
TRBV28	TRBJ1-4	ASSLSSGTPGATNEKLF
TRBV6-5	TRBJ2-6	ASSSRGGGANVLT
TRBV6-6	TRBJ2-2	ASRDSGGTGELF
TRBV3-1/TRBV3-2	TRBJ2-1	ASSQSEGGEQF
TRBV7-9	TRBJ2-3	ASSGQGSTDTQY
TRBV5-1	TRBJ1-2	ASGTGGPYGYT